These T cell receptor beta chains were read from a single sample in a study of response to subunit inactivated influenza vaccine. From the RT-PCR reads, TCRdb called clonotypes with MiXCR, one entry per CDR3 protein. The repertoire holds about 180,000 distinct CDR3 sequences, with about 10% as singletons. Sequencing was performed on CD8+ T cells sorted from PBMCs, taken less than 30 months after vaccination. The receptors come from a man aged 50-75 years who received an inactivated influenza vaccine. CDR3s include the opening cysteine and the closing phenylalanine or tryptophan. Each record gives: CDR3 DNA, CDR3 protein, V gene, J gene, clone size, D gene. D genes are given only for firm matches. Not all rows give a size; the values are once, few, many and, for expanded clones, a class.

CDR3 DNA: TGTGCCAGCACCGGACGGCTCGCTAACTATGGCTACACCTTC
CDR3 protein: CASTGRLANYGYTF
V gene: TRBV11-2
J gene: TRBJ1-2
clone size: few
D gene: .

CDR3 DNA: TGTGCCAGCAGTTACTCATTCCCAATCACAGATACGCAGTATTTT
CDR3 protein: CASSYSFPITDTQYF
V gene: TRBV6-5
J gene: TRBJ2-3
clone size: .
D gene: .

CDR3 DNA: TGTGCCACCAGCAGAGCAGCAGGTGTCCAAGAGACCCAGTACTTC
CDR3 protein: CATSRAAGVQETQYF
V gene: TRBV15
J gene: TRBJ2-5
clone size: .
D gene: .

CDR3 DNA: TGTGCCAGCAGTTTCAAGACAGGGGGTGGGCCCCAGCATTTT
CDR3 protein: CASSFKTGGGPQHF
V gene: TRBV28
J gene: TRBJ1-5
clone size: few
D gene: TRBD1

CDR3 DNA: TGTGCCAGCAGCTTAGTCGGCGGAGAGGGTAACTATGGCTACACCTTC
CDR3 protein: CASSLVGGEGNYGYTF
V gene: TRBV7-9
J gene: TRBJ1-2
clone size: .
D gene: .

CDR3 DNA: TGCAGCGTTGAAGATCCGAATCGCCCTTGGAATGAGCAGTTCTTC
CDR3 protein: CSVEDPNRPWNEQFF
V gene: TRBV29-1
J gene: TRBJ2-1
clone size: many
D gene: .

CDR3 DNA: TGTGCCAGCAGTTTAGGGGCTAGCGGGGTCAATGAGCAGTTCTTC
CDR3 protein: CASSLGASGVNEQFF
V gene: TRBV27
J gene: TRBJ2-1
clone size: .
D gene: TRBD2

CDR3 DNA: TGTGCCAGCAGTACAACGGACAGGACCCACGAGCAGTACTTC
CDR3 protein: CASSTTDRTHEQYF
V gene: TRBV27
J gene: TRBJ2-7
clone size: .
D gene: TRBD1

CDR3 DNA: TGCGCCAGCAGCCAATCGGCTGACAGAACAAACACCGGGGAGCTGTTTTTT
CDR3 protein: CASSQSADRTNTGELFF
V gene: TRBV4-3
J gene: TRBJ2-2
clone size: .
D gene: .

CDR3 DNA: TGCAGCGTTTTCAGCTCCTACGAGCAGTACTTC
CDR3 protein: CSVFSSYEQYF
V gene: TRBV29-1
J gene: TRBJ2-7
clone size: many
D gene: .

CDR3 DNA: TGCAGTGCCCCCGACAGGCGGTTGTCCTACGAGCAGTACTTC
CDR3 protein: CSAPDRRLSYEQYF
V gene: TRBV20-1
J gene: TRBJ2-7
clone size: few
D gene: .

CDR3 DNA: TGCGCCAGCAGCTTGCTCAACCACGAGCAGTACTTC
CDR3 protein: CASSLLNHEQYF
V gene: TRBV5-1
J gene: TRBJ2-7
clone size: few
D gene: .

CDR3 DNA: TGCGCCAGCAGCCAAACACCTTTCTTCACCGGGGAGCTGTTTTTT
CDR3 protein: CASSQTPFFTGELFF
V gene: TRBV4-3
J gene: TRBJ2-2
clone size: .
D gene: .

CDR3 DNA: TGCAGCGTGGCAGAGGGGAATTGGAACGAGCAGTACTTC
CDR3 protein: CSVAEGNWNEQYF
V gene: TRBV29-1
J gene: TRBJ2-7
clone size: few
D gene: .

CDR3 DNA: TGTGCCAGCTCCTCATTTGCCTTGGACGAGCAGTACTTC
CDR3 protein: CASSSFALDEQYF
V gene: TRBV18
J gene: TRBJ2-7
clone size: few
D gene: .

CDR3 DNA: TGTGCCACCAGCCAACAGCGACTAGCTAGAGGGGATACGCAGTATTTT
CDR3 protein: CATSQQRLARGDTQYF
V gene: TRBV15
J gene: TRBJ2-3
clone size: few
D gene: TRBD2

CDR3 DNA: TGTGCCAGCAGCCAGATGATAGTAGCCAAAAACATTCAGTACTTC
CDR3 protein: CASSQMIVAKNIQYF
V gene: TRBV7-9
J gene: TRBJ2-4
clone size: many
D gene: .

CDR3 DNA: TGTGCCATCAGCGAGGACAGACCCACAGATACGCAGTATTTT
CDR3 protein: CAISEDRPTDTQYF
V gene: TRBV10-3
J gene: TRBJ2-3
clone size: few
D gene: .